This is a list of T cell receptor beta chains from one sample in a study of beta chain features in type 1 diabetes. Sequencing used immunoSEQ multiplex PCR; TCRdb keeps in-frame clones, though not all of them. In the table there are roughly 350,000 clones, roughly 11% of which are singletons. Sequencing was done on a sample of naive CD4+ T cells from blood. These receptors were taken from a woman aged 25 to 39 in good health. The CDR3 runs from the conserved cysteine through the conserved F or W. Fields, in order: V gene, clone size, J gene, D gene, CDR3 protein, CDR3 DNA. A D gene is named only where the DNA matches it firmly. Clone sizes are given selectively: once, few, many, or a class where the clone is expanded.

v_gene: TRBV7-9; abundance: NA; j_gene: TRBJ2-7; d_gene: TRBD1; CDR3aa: CASSLEFRGLEQYF; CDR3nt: TGTGCCAGCAGCTTAGAATTCAGGGGGCTTGAGCAGTACTTC
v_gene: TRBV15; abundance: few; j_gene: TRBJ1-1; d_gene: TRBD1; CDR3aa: CATSEGQGITEAFF; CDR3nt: TGTGCCACCAGCGAGGGACAGGGCATCACTGAAGCTTTCTTT
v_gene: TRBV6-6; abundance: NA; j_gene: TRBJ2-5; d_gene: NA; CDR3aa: CASNLPQETQYF; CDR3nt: TGTGCCAGCAACCTACCTCAAGAGACCCAGTACTTC
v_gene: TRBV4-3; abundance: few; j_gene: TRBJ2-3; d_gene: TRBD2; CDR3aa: CASSQGVAGGGTDTQYF; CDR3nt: TGCGCCAGCAGCCAAGGAGTGGCGGGAGGCGGTACAGATACGCAGTATTTT
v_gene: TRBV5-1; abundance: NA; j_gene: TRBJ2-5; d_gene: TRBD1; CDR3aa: CASSSGTGIVRETQYF; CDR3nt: TGCGCCAGCAGCTCCGGGACAGGGATCGTTAGGGAGACCCAGTACTTC
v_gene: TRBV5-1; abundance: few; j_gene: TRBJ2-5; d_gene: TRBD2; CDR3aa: CASSLAGGASGQETQYF; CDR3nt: TGCGCCAGCAGCTTGGCCGGGGGGGCTAGCGGACAAGAGACCCAGTACTTC
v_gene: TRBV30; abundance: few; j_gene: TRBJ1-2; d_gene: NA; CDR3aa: CAGRQKGANYGYTF; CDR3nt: TGTGCCGGAAGACAGAAGGGGGCTAACTATGGCTACACCTTC
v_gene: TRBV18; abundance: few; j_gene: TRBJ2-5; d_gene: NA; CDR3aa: CASSLRDTETQYF; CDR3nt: TGTGCCAGCTCGCTCCGGGACACCGAGACCCAGTACTTC
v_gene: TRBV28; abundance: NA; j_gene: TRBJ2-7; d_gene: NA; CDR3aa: CASNYGSSYEQYF; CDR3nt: TGTGCCAGCAACTATGGCAGTTCCTACGAGCAGTACTTC
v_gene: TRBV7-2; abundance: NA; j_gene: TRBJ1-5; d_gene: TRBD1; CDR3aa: CASSLISGTGGQPQHF; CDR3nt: TGTGCCAGCAGCTTAATTAGCGGGACAGGGGGTCAGCCCCAGCATTTT
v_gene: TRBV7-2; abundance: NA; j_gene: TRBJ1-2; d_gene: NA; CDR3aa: CASSQHREPYGYTF; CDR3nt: TGTGCCAGCAGCCAGCACAGGGAGCCCTATGGCTACACCTTC
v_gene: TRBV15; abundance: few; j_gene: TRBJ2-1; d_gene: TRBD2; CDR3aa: CATSRAGLAGGPHNEQFF; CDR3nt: TGTGCCACCAGCAGAGCCGGACTAGCGGGAGGGCCCCACAATGAGCAGTTCTTC
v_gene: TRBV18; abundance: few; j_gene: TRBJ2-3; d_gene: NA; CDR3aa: CASSPGPTDTQYF; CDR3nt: TGTGCCAGCTCACCGGGGCCCACAGATACGCAGTATTTT
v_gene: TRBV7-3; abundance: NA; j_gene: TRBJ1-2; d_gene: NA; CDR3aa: CASSLGGDEGGYTF; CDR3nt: TGTGCCAGCAGCTTAGGAGGGGACGAAGGCGGCTACACCTTC
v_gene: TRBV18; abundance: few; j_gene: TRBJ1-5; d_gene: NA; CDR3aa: CASSPQGALGQPQHF; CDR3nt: TGTGCCAGCTCACCACAGGGAGCCCTCGGTCAGCCCCAGCATTTT
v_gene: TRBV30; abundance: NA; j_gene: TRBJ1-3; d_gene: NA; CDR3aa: CAWNVGGFSGNTIYF; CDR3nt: TGTGCCTGGAATGTCGGGGGGTTTAGCGGAAACACCATATATTTT
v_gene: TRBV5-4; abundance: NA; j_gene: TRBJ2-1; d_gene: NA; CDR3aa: CASSRRAVRSYNEQFF; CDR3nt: TGTGCCAGCAGCAGAAGAGCGGTGAGGTCCTACAATGAGCAGTTCTTC
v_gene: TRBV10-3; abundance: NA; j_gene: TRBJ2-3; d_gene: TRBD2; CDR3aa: CAISDQGGRSTDTQYF; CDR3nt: TGTGCCATCAGTGATCAAGGCGGGAGGAGCACAGATACGCAGTATTTT
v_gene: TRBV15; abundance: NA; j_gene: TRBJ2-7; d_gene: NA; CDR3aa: CATSRDLAERVNEQYF; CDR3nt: TGTGCCACCAGCAGAGATCTGGCCGAGAGGGTAAACGAGCAGTACTTC
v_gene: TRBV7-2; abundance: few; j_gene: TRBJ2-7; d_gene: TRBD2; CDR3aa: CASSRTGTSGRAVEYF; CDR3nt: TGTGCCAGCAGCCGTACCGGGACTAGCGGGAGGGCCGTGGAGTACTTC
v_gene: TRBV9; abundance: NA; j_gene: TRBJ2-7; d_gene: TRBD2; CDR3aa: CASSVEPSGTYEQYF; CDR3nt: TGTGCCAGCAGCGTAGAACCTAGCGGCACCTACGAGCAGTACTTC
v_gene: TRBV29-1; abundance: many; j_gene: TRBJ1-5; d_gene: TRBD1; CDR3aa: CSVTGQGNQPQHF; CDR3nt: TGCAGCGTTACGGGACAGGGAAATCAGCCCCAGCATTTT
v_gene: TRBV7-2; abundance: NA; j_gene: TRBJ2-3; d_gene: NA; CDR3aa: CASRTSAGPQYF; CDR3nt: TGTGCCAGCAGAACATCTGCTGGGCCCCAGTATTTT
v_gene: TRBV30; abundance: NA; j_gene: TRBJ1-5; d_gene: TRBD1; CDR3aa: CAWSADRIQPQHF; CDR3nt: TGTGCCTGGAGTGCGGACAGGATTCAGCCCCAGCATTTT
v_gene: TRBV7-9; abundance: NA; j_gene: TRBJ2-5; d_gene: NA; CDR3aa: CASSLAGVGETQYF; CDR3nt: TGTGCCAGCAGCTTAGCAGGGGTTGGAGAGACCCAGTACTTC
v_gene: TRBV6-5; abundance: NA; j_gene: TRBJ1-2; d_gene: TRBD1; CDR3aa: CASSPPGTGDGYTF; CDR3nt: TGTGCCAGCAGCCCCCCAGGGACAGGGGATGGCTACACCTTC
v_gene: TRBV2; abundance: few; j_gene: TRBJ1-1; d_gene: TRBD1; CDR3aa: CASSDLGQDFTEAFF; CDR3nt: TGTGCCAGCAGTGATCTTGGACAGGATTTCACTGAAGCTTTCTTT
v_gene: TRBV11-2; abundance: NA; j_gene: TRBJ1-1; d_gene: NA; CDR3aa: CASSTGYTEAFF; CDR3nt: TGTGCCAGCAGCACAGGGTACACTGAAGCTTTCTTT
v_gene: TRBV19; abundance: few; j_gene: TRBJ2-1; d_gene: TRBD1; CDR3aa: CASSIVRDRDNEQFF; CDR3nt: TGTGCCAGTAGTATAGTACGGGACAGGGACAATGAGCAGTTCTTC
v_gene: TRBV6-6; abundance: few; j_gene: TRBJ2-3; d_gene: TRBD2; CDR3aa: CASISASGRTDTQYF; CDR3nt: TGTGCCAGCATATCGGCTAGCGGGAGAACAGATACGCAGTATTTT
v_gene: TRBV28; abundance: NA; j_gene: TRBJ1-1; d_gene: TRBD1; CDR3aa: CASSSSTGGITEAFF; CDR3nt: TGTGCCAGCAGTTCGTCTACAGGGGGCATCACTGAAGCTTTCTTT
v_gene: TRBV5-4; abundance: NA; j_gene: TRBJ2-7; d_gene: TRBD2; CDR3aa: CASSSGLAGSYEQYF; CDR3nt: TGTGCCAGCAGCTCGGGACTAGCGGGATCCTACGAGCAGTACTTC
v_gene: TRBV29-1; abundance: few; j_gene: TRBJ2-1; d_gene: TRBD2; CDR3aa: CSVGASGRIF; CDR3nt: TGCAGCGTTGGGGCAAGCGGGAGGATCTTC
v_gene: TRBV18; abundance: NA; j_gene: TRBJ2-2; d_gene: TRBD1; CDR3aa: CASSRTLGTAPGELFF; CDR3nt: TGTGCCAGCTCACGGACTTTAGGGACAGCCCCCGGGGAGCTGTTTTTT
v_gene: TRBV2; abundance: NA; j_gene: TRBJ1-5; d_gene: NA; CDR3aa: CASNSQGLLGNQPQHF; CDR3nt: TGTGCCAGCAATTCTCAGGGTCTTTTGGGCAATCAGCCCCAGCATTTT
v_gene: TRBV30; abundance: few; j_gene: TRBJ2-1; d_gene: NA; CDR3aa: CACASDRNYNEQFF; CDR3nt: TGTGCCTGTGCTAGTGATCGGAATTACAATGAGCAGTTCTTC
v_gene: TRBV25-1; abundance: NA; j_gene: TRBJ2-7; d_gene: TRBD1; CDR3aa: CASSGTGTGAYEQYF; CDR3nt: TGTGCCAGCAGTGGGACCGGGACAGGGGCCTACGAGCAGTACTTC
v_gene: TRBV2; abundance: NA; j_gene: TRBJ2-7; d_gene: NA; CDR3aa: CASSPNGSYEQYF; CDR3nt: TGTGCCAGCAGCCCAAACGGCTCCTACGAGCAGTACTTC